The clone carrying this T cell receptor (beta chain) has more than one count but fewer than ten. The germline CDR1 and CDR2 sequences are LNHDA and SQIVND (reference sequence). The CDR3 spans 14 residues. Trimming removed 3 bases from V and 1 base from J, with 7 bases in between. This specimen comes from a study of early T cells in non-severe SARS-CoV-2 infection. TCRdb independently ran MiXCR on the 5' RACE reads; one entry per CDR3 protein. This sample has roughly 86,000 distinct CDR3 sequences, with roughly 14% found just once. The chain couples TRBV19 to TRBJ2-4; no definite D call. The sample taken for sequencing was whole blood. This TCR was recovered from an adult who was a healthcare worker with PCR-confirmed SARS-CoV-2 infection or an uninfected control (not recorded which). The CDR3 region has the DNA TGTGCCAGTAGTATGGAGTTCGCCAAAAACATTCAGTACTTC. Amino acids: CASSMEFAKNIQYF.